This T cell receptor (beta chain) was identified during a study of blood T cell repertoires in COVID-19. Study summary: Sites in the United States, Italy and Spain provided acute and convalescent COVID-19 samples.

Trimming shortened V by 3 bases and J by 0 bases, and 9 bases separated the two germline ends. Germline V CDR1 and CDR2: SGHRS, YFSETQ. The CDR3 sequence is 14 residues long. In the study's own analysis: Amplifying reference gene primers gave estimates of nucleated cell counts. Clones were sequenced by immunoSEQ multiplex PCR, and TCRdb holds only the in-frame ones, with some missing. From that table come the V and J calls and clone size; the DNA was used to work out D and trimming. The data contain about 120,000 clones, roughly 82% of them seen just once; the ten biggest clones take up around 10%. The gene calls are TRBV5-1 and TRBJ1-2; D ambiguous. The receptor's source is a human donor in a cohort sampled during active COVID-19. Sequencing input: peripheral blood. The chain's CDR3 is CASSSITPNYGYTF. CDR3 in DNA: TGCGCCAGCAGCTCCATAACACCTAACTATGGCTACACCTTC.